This TCR beta chain was sequenced during a study of blood T cell repertoires in COVID-19. CDR1 SGHNT and CDR2 YYREEE come from the germline V gene (reference sequence). Trimming stripped 3 bases from V and 5 bases from J, with 11 bases between. The CDR3 has 13 amino acids. Using immunoSEQ multiplex PCR, the repertoire was profiled, and TCRdb retains in-frame clones only, with some absent. The sample contains around 200,000 clones, around four fifths of which appear only once. The TCR sequence derives from a middle-aged woman with COVID-19, enrolled during active disease. This chain links TRBV5-4 with TRBJ2-5; D is unresolved. Material for sequencing was peripheral blood. The CDR3 is CASSSNSLETQYF. CDR3 sequence (DNA): TGTGCCAGCAGCTCCAATAGTTTGGAGACCCAGTACTTC.